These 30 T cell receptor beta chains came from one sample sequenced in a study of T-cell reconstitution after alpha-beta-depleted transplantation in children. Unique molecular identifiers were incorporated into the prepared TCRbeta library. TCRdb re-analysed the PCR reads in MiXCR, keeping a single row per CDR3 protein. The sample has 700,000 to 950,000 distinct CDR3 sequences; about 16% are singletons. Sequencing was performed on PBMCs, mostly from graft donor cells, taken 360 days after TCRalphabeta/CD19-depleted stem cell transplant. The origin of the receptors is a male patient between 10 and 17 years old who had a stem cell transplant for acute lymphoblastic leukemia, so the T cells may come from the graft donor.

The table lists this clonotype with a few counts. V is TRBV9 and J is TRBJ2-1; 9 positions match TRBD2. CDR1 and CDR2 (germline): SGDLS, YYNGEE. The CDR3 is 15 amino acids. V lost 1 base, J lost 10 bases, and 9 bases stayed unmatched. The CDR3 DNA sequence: TGTGCCAGCAGCGTATTTAGCGGGAGCGGGGACGAGCAGTTCTTC. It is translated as CASSVFSGSGDEQFF.

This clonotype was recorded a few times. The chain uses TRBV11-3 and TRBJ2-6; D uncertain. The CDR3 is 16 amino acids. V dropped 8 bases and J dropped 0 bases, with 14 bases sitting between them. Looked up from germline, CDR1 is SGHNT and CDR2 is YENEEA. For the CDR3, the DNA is TGTGCCAGCTCCTCCGGCCTACGCTCTGGGGCCAACGTCCTGACTTTC. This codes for CASSSGLRSGANVLTF.

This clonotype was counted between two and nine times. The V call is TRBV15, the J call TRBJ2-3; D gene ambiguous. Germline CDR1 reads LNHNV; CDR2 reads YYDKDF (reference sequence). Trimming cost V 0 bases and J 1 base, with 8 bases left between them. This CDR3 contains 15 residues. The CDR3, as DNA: TGTGCCACCAGCAGAGATCGCGTGGGCACAGATACGCAGTATTTT. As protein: CATSRDRVGTDTQYF.

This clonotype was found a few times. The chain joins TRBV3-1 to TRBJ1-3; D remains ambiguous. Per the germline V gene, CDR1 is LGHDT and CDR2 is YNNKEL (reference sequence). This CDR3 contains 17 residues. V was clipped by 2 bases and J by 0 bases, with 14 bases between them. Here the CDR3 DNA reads TGTGCCAGCAGCCAAAGCGTCGGATCTTACTCTGGAAACACCATATATTTT. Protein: CASSQSVGSYSGNTIYF.

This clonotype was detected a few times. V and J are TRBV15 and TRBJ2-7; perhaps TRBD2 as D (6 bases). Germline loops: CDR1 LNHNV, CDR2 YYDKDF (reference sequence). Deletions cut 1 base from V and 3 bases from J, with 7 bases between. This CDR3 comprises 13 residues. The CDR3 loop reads CATSRAGSYEQYF. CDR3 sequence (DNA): TGTGCCACCAGCAGAGCCGGGAGCTACGAGCAGTACTTC.

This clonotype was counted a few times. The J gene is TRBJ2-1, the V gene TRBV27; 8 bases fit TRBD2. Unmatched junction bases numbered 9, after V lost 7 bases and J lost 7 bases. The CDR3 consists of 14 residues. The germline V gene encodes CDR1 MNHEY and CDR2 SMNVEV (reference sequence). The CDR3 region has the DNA TGTGCCAGCAAACCGGGACTAGTGAGTAATGAGCAGTTCTTC. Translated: CASKPGLVSNEQFF.

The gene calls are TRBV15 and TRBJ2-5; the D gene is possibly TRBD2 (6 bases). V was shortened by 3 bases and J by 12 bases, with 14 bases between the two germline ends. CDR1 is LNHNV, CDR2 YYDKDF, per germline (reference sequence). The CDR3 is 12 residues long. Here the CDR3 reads CATSSAFGTEYF. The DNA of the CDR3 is TGTGCCACCAGCAGCGCTTTTGGGACTGAGTACTTC.

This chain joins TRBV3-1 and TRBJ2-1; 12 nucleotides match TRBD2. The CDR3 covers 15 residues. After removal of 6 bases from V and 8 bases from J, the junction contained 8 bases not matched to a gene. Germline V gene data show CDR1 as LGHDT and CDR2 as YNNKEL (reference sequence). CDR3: CASRPSGRGRHEQFF. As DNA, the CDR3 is TGTGCCAGCAGGCCTAGCGGGAGGGGGAGGCATGAGCAGTTCTTC.

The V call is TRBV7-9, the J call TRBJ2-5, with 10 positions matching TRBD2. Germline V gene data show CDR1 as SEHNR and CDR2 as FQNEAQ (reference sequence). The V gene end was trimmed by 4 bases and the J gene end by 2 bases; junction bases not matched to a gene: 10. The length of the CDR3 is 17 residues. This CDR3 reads CASSSTSSGRSQETQYF. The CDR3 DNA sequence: TGTGCCAGCAGCTCTACGTCTAGCGGGAGAAGTCAAGAGACCCAGTACTTC.

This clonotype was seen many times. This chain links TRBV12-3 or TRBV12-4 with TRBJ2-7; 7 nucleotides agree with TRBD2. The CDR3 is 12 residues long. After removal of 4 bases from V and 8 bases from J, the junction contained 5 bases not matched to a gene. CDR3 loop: CASSSGLVQQYF. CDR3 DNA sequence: TGTGCCAGCAGTTCCGGACTAGTTCAGCAGTACTTC.

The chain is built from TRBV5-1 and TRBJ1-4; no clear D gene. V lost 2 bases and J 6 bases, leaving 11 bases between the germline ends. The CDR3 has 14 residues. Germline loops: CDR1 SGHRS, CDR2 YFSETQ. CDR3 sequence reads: CASSFGPRYEKLFF. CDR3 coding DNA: TGCGCCAGCAGCTTTGGACCGCGATATGAAAAACTGTTTTTT.

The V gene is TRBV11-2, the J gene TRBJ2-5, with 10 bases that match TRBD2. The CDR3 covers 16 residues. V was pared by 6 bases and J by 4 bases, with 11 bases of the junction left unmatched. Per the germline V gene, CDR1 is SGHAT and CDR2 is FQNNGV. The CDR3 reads CASRYLSPSGRETQYF. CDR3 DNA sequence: TGTGCCAGCAGATACCTTAGTCCTAGCGGGAGAGAGACCCAGTACTTC. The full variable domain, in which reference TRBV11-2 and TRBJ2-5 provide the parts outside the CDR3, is EAGVAQSPRYKIIEKRQSVAFWCNPISGHATLYWYQQILGQGPKLLIQFQNNGVVDDSQLPKDRFSAERLKGVDSTLKIQPAKLEDSAVYLCASRYLSPSGRETQYFGPGTRLLVL.

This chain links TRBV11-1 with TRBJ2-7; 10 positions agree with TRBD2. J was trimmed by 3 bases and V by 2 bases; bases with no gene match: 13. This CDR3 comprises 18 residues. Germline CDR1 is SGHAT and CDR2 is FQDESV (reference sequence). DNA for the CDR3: TGTGCCAGCAGCTTAACGGTCCGACTAGCGGGCAGGAGCTACGAGCAGTACTTC. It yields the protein CASSLTVRLAGRSYEQYF.

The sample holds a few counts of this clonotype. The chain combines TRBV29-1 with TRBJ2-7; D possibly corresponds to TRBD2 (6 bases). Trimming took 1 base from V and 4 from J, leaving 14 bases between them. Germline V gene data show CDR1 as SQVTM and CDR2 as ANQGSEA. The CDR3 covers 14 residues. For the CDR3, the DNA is TGCAGCGTTGAAGGCGGGGAGAGGGCGTACGAGCAGTACTTC. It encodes CSVEGGERAYEQYF.

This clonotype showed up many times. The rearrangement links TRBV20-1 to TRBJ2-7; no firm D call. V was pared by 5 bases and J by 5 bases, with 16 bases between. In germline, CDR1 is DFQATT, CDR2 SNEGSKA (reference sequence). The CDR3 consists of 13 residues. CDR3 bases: TGCAGTGCTGGGGTTATTTACCACCACGAGCAGTACTTC. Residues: CSAGVIYHHEQYF.

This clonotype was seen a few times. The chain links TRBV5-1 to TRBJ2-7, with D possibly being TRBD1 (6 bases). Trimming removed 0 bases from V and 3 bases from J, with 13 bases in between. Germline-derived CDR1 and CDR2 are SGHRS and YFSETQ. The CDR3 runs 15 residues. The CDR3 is CASSLGHRVGYEQYF. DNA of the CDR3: TGCGCCAGCAGCTTGGGACACAGGGTAGGCTACGAGCAGTACTTC. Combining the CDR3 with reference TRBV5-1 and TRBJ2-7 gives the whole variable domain KAGVTQTPRYLIKTRGQQVTLSCSPISGHRSVSWYQQTPGQGLQFLFEYFSETQRNKGNFPGRFSGRQFSNSRSEMNVSTLELGDSALYLCASSLGHRVGYEQYFGPGTRLTVT.

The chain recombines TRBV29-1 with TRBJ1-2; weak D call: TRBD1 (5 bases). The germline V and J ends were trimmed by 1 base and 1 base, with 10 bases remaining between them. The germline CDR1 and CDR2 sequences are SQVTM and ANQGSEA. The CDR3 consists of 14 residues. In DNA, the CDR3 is TGCAGCGTTGAAGGGGCAGGGAGTAACTATGGCTACACCTTC. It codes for CSVEGAGSNYGYTF.

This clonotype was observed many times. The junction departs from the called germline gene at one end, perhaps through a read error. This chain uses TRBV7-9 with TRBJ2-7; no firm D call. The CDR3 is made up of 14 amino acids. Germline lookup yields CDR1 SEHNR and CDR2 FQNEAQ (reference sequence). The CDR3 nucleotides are TGTGCCAGCAGCTTAGTCACAAGGTCCTCCGAGCAGTACTTC. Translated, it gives CASSLVTRSSEQYF.

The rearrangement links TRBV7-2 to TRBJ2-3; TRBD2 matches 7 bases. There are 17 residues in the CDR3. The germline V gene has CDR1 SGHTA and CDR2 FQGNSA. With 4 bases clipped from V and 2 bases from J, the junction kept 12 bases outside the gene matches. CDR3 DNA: TGTGCCAGCAGCTCCACGGGACTAACCATTGACACAGATACGCAGTATTTT. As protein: CASSSTGLTIDTDTQYF.

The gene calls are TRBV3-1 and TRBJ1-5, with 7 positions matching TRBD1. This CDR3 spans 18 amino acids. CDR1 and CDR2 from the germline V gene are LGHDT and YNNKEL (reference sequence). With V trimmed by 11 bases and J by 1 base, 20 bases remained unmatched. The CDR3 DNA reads TGTGCCTTCAGCACATACCGGGCAGGGGGGTTAAGCAATCAGCCCCAGCATTTT. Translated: CAFSTYRAGGLSNQPQHF.

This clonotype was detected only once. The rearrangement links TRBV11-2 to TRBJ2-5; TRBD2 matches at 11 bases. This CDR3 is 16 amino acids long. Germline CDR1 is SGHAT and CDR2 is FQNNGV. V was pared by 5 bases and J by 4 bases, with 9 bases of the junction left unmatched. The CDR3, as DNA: TGTGCCAGCAGCGACTTAGCGGGAGGGCGACTAGAGACCCAGTACTTC. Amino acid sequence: CASSDLAGGRLETQYF.

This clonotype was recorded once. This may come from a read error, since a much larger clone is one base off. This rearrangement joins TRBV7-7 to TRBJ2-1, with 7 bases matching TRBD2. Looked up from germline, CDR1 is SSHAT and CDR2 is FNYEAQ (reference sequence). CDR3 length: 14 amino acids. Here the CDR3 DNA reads TGTGCCAGCAGCTTAGCGGGAGGGCTGAATGGGCAGTTCTTC. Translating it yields CASSLAGGLNGQFF.

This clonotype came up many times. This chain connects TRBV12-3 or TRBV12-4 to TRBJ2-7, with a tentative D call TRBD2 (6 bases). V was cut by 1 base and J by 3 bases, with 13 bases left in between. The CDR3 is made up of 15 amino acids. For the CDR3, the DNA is TGTGCCAGCAGTTTAGGAGGAGGGGTTGGCTACGAGCAGTACTTC. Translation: CASSLGGGVGYEQYF.

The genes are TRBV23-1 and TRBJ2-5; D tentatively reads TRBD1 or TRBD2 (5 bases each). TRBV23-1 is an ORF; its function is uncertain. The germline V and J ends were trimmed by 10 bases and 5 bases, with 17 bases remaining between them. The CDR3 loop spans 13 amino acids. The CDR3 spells CATRDGPGETQYF. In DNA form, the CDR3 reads TGCGCCACCCGGGACGGACCAGGGGAGACCCAGTACTTC.

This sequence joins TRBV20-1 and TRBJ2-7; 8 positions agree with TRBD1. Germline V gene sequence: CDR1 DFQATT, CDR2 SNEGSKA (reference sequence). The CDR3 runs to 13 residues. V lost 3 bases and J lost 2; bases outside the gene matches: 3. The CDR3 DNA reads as TGCAGTGCTAGGGACAGGGTGCCCTACGAGCAGTACTTC. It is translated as CSARDRVPYEQYF.

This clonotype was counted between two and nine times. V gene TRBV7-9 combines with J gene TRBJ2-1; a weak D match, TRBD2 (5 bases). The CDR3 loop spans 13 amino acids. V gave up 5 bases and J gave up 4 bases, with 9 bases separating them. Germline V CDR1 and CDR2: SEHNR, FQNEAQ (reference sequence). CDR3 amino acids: CASSEDFYNEQFF. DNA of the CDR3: TGTGCCAGCAGCGAGGACTTTTACAATGAGCAGTTCTTC.

The CDR3 DNA is TGCGCCAGCAGCCTCAAGACTAGCGGGAGTCCCGGGGAGCTGTTTTTT. Residues: CASSLKTSGSPGELFF. V usage is TRBV4-1 and J usage is TRBJ2-2, with 12 nucleotides matching TRBD2. The germline V gene encodes CDR1 MGHRA and CDR2 YSYEKL. CDR3 length equals 16 residues. Losses at the gene ends were 4 bases for V and 6 bases for J; bases not matched to a gene: 6.

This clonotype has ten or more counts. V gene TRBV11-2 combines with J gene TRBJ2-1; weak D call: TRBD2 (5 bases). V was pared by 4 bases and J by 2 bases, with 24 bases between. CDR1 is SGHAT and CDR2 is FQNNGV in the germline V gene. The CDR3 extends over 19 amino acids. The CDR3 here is CASSSFEGWGDTAYNEQFF. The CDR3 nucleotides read TGTGCCAGCAGCTCCTTCGAGGGTTGGGGAGATACAGCCTACAATGAGCAGTTCTTC.

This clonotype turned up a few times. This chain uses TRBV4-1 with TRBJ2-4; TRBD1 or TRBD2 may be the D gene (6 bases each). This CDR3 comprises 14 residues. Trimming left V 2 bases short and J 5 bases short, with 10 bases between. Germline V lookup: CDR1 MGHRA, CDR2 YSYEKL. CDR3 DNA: TGCGCCAGCAGCCAACCTAGGGGGGAAAACATTCAGTACTTC. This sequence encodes CASSQPRGENIQYF.

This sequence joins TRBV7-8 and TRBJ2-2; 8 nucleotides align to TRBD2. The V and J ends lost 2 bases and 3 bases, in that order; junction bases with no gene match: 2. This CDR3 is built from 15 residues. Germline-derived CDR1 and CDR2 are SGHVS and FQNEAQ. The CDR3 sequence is CASSLKREYTGELFF. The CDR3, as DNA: TGTGCCAGCAGCTTAAAGCGGGAGTACACCGGGGAGCTGTTTTTT.